This T cell receptor (beta chain) was documented in a study of cytomegalovirus exposure and HLA in healthy donors. The wider study: Researchers previously reported finding 90 million to 130 million unique TCR beta sequences from 170 million or so T cells. General study results and limits: Association of a missense DCLRE1C variant with TCR beta V- and J-gene trimming was reported in a later analysis. What TCR beta sequences reportedly achieved was accurate prediction of HLA-A and HLA-B alleles in most subjects. Earlier findings revealed that most TCR beta V segments proved productive either about 87% or about 30% of the time.

Researchers ran the PCR with 60 Vbeta and 13 Jbeta primers. Generated by immunoSEQ multiplex PCR, the TCRdb table keeps only in-frame clones and is missing some. The sample lists approximately 220,000 clones; around three quarters were seen once. In regard to this clone: The antigen is undetermined.

The source of this sequence is a man between 40 and 49 years old in good health and CMV-seronegative. Sequencing was done on a sample of PBMCs.

Here the CDR3 DNA reads TGTGCCAGCAGTGGCTCCGGCGGCCCAGATACGCAGTATTTT. Residues: CASSGSGGPDTQYF. The rearrangement uses TRBV28 and TRBJ2-3; unclear D gene. The V and J ends lost 5 bases and 4 bases respectively, with 13 bases between them. Germline V gene sequence: CDR1 MDHEN, CDR2 SYDVKM. The CDR3 covers 14 residues.